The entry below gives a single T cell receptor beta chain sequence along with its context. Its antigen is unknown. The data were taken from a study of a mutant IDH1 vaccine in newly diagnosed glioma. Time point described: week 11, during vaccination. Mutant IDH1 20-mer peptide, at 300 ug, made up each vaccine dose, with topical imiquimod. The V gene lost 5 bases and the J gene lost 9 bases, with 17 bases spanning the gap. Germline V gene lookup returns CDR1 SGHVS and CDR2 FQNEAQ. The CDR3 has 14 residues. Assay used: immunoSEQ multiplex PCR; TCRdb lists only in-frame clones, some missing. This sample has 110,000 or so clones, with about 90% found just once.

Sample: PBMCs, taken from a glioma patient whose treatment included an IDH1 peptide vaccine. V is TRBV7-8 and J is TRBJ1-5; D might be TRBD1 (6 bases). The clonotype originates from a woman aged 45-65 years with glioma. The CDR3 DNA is TGTGCCAGCAGCCTAGGGGGGGGCGCCTGGCCCCAGCATTTT. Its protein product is CASSLGGGAWPQHF.